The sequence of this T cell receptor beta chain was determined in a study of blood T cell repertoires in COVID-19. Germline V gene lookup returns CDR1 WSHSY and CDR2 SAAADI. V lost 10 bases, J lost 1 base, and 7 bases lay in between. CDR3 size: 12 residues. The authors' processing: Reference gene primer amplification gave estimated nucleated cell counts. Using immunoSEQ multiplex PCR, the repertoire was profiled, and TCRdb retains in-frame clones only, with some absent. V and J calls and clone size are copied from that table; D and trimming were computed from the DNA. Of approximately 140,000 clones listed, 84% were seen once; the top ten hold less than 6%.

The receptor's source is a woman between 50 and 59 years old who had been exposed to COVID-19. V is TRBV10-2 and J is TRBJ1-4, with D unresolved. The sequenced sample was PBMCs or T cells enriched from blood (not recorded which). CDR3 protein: CATQITNEKLFF. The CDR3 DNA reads TGCGCCACGCAGATAACTAATGAAAAACTGTTTTTT.